This section outlines one TCR beta chain sequence together with its context. Its specificity is unknown. These data are taken from a study of identical twins. The germline V and J ends were trimmed by 3 bases and 6 bases, with 18 bases remaining between them. In germline, CDR1 is DFQATT, CDR2 SNEGSKA (reference sequence). There are 16 residues in the CDR3. Study-wide points: Shared out-of-frame alpha sequences (those common to twins) showed excess low generation probability.

One entry per CDR3 protein, called by TCRdb with MiXCR from the 5' RACE reads. The sample lists 450,000 or so distinct CDR3 sequences; roughly a quarter were seen once. These records were also assigned to another study, of T cells expressing NK-cell markers.

The TCR sequence derives from a woman younger than 35 in good health. Sequencing was carried out using CD4+ T cells sorted from blood. V usage is TRBV20-1 and J usage is TRBJ1-6; D may be TRBD1 (6 bases). CDR3: CSASRGRGERNSPLHF. CDR3 DNA sequence: TGCAGTGCTAGCAGAGGCAGGGGAGAGCGTAATTCACCCCTCCACTTT.